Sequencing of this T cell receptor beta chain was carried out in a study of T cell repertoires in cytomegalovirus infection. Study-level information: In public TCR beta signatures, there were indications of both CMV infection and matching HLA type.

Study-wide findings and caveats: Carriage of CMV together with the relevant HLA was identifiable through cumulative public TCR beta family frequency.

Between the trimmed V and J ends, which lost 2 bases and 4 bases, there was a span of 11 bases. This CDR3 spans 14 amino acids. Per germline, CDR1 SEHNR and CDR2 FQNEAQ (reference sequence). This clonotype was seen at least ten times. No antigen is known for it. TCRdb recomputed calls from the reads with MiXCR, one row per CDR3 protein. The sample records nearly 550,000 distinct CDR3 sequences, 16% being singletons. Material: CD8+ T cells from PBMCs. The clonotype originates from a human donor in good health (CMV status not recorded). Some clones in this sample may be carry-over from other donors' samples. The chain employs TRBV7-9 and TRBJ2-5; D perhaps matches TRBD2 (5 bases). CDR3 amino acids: CASSLTPSRETQYF. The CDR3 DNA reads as TGTGCCAGCAGCTTAACCCCTAGCCGAGAGACCCAGTACTTC.